A single sample gave rise to the 32 T cell receptor beta chains below, sequenced in a study of T-cell memory formation after mild COVID-19 (dated by TCRdb to the early 2020s). Libraries were built with 5' RACE. TCRdb shows the sequencer as Illumina NovaSeq 6000. TCRdb passed the public sequencing reads through fastp at Q25 and MiXCR, retaining productive beta sequences. CDR3 protein sequences are deduplicated, and each keeps its most common genes and DNA. Recorded for this sample are fewer than 650,000 distinct CDR3 sequences; around 15% of them occurred a single time. Clones ranked in the top ten supply roughly 8% of the sample. What was sequenced was PBMCs or a T cell subset sorted from them (not recorded which). These receptors were taken from an adult woman who had mild COVID-19 (a few samples of this study predate the infection). The sample titles of this study are shuffled in the database, so cell type and time point are left out; the donor was told from shared clones.

This clonotype was observed many times. The genes are TRBV2 and TRBJ2-1; D not resolved. The V end lost 0 bases, the J end lost 5 bases, and 11 bases lay between the germline ends. Germline CDR1 is SNHLY and CDR2 is FYNNEI. The CDR3 is made up of 15 amino acids. The CDR3 DNA sequence: TGTGCCAGCAGTGAAGCGAGTTCCCCGAACAATGAGCAGTTCTTC. Its translation is CASSEASSPNNEQFF.

This sequence joins TRBV4-3 and TRBJ2-3, with D perhaps TRBD1 (5 bases). This CDR3 spans 15 amino acids. V lost 3 bases to trimming and J lost 5 bases, with 15 bases between them. CDR1 and CDR2 from the germline V gene are LGHNA and YSLEER. CDR3 DNA: TGCGCCAGCAGCCACATGGGGCCAGATGGAGATACGCAGTATTTT. Protein sequence: CASSHMGPDGDTQYF.

This clonotype was detected only a few times. V gene TRBV12-5 combines with J gene TRBJ2-1; possible D gene TRBD2, 6 bases. The CDR3 runs to 15 residues. Trimming took 5 bases from V and 6 from J, leaving 17 bases between them. Germline V lookup: CDR1 LGHNT, CDR2 FRNRAP. The CDR3 reads CASGRHLGLFNEQFF. The CDR3 bases are TGTGCTAGTGGTAGGCACCTGGGACTTTTCAATGAGCAGTTCTTC.

This clonotype came up a few times. The chain has TRBV6-5 and TRBJ2-7, with D perhaps matching TRBD1 (5 bases). The CDR3 is made up of 13 amino acids. Trimming removed 2 bases at V and 2 bases at J, with 7 bases between. Looked up from germline, CDR1 is MNHEY and CDR2 is SVGAGI. The CDR3 nucleotides are TGTGCCAGCAGTTACACAGGCACCTACGAGCAGTACTTC. Protein: CASSYTGTYEQYF.

V and J are TRBV5-1 and TRBJ1-5, with 8 bases matching TRBD1. The CDR3 consists of 17 residues. Germline CDR1 and CDR2: SGHRS and YFSETQ. V shed 4 bases and J 2 bases; nucleotides not matched to a gene: 11. CDR3 amino acids: CASSRNPGGRGNQPQHF. DNA of the CDR3: TGCGCCAGCAGCCGGAATCCAGGGGGCCGAGGCAATCAGCCCCAGCATTTT.

In its sample, this clonotype was seen a few times. The chain has TRBV9 and TRBJ2-1, with a possible D match to TRBD1 (5 bases). From germline, CDR1 is SGDLS and CDR2 YYNGEE. The ends were cut back, 2 bases at V and 4 bases at J, with 13 bases in the middle. This CDR3 is 15 amino acids long. The CDR3 coding sequence is TGTGCCAGCAGCGTCGGTAAGGGGCCTTACAATGAGCAGTTCTTC. It is translated as CASSVGKGPYNEQFF.

This clonotype was counted ten times or more. The V and J genes are TRBV10-3 and TRBJ1-1, with D possibly TRBD1 on 5 matching bases. V shed 2 bases and J shed 4 bases, with 17 bases lying between them. Looked up from germline, CDR1 is ENHRY and CDR2 is SYGVKD. The CDR3 has 16 residues. CDR3 bases: TGTGCCATCAGTGAGACCTCCGGGGCCCGGGTCACTGAAGCTTTCTTT. Its translation: CAISETSGARVTEAFF.

There are a few counts of this clonotype. CDR3 region: CASSQDGLSGRGDEQYF. The CDR3 nucleotides read TGCGCCAGCAGCCAAGATGGGTTAAGCGGGAGGGGAGACGAGCAGTACTTC. J is TRBJ2-7 and V is TRBV4-3; 10 bases are shared with TRBD2. This CDR3 comprises 17 residues. The germline gives CDR1 LGHNA, CDR2 YSLEER. The J segment lost 5 bases and the V segment lost 0 bases, leaving 10 bases of the junction unmatched.

The gene calls are TRBV10-3 and TRBJ2-5; 7 nucleotides align to TRBD1. V gave up 6 bases and J gave up 3 bases; unmatched junction bases: 4. The V gene's germline CDR1 is ENHRY and CDR2 SYGVKD. The CDR3 runs to 13 residues. CDR3 loop: CAIRPGTEETQYF. Here the CDR3 DNA reads TGTGCCATCAGGCCCGGGACAGAAGAGACCCAGTACTTC.

The rearrangement joins TRBV27 to TRBJ2-7; D gene uncertain. The germline V gene encodes CDR1 MNHEY and CDR2 SMNVEV (reference sequence). This CDR3 has 13 amino acids. Trimming removed 2 bases at V and 4 bases at J, with 9 bases between. The CDR3 region has the DNA TGTGCCAGCAGTTTAGGGCCTCAGTACGAGCAGTACTTC. Its protein is CASSLGPQYEQYF.

This clonotype was detected a few times. J is TRBJ1-2 and V is TRBV20-1; D is possibly TRBD1 (5 bases). The V and J ends lost 0 bases and 8 bases respectively, with 19 bases between them. CDR3 size: 15 residues. CDR1 is DFQATT and CDR2 is SNEGSKA in the germline V gene (reference sequence). The CDR3 DNA is TGCAGTGCTAGAGATGGGGCCAGGGCAATCCTGGGCTACACCTTC. Translated: CSARDGARAILGYTF.

The chain has TRBV19 and TRBJ2-7; the match to TRBD2 covers 10 bases. Germline loops: CDR1 LNHDA, CDR2 SQIVND (reference sequence). The CDR3 consists of 14 residues. J was trimmed by 3 bases and V by 9 bases; bases with no gene match: 8. The CDR3 is CASRSSGSGYEQYF. CDR3 coding DNA: TGTGCCAGCCGATCTAGCGGGAGTGGCTACGAGCAGTACTTC. The full variable domain, in which reference TRBV19 and TRBJ2-7 provide the parts outside the CDR3, is DGGITQSPKYLFRKEGQNVTLSCEQNLNHDAMYWYRQDPGQGLRLIYYSQIVNDFQKGDIAEGYSVSREKKESFPLTVTSAQKNPTAFYLCASRSSGSGYEQYFGPGTRLTVT.

The chain is built from TRBV7-3 and TRBJ2-1; 7 nucleotides agree with TRBD1. CDR3 length: 16 residues. Germline-derived CDR1 and CDR2 are SGHTA and FQGTGA. Losses at the gene ends were 6 bases for V and 0 bases for J; bases not matched to a gene: 8. Written as DNA, the CDR3 is TGTGCCAGCAGTCGACAGGGCATGAGCTCCTACAATGAGCAGTTCTTC. As protein: CASSRQGMSSYNEQFF.

A few counts support this clonotype. The chain carries TRBV20-1 and TRBJ2-3, with D tentatively TRBD1 or TRBD2 (6 bases each). Germline values: CDR1 DFQATT, CDR2 SNEGSKA (reference sequence). V gave up 1 base and J gave up 2 bases, with 19 bases separating them. This CDR3 is 17 amino acids long. The CDR3 DNA reads TGCAGTGCTAGAGCCGACCGGGGGCGGGGTGACACAGATACGCAGTATTTT. Its translation: CSARADRGRGDTDTQYF.

This clonotype showed up just a few times. The chain recombines TRBV10-3 with TRBJ2-5; 10 nucleotides match TRBD2. V gave up 6 bases and J gave up 2 bases; unmatched junction bases: 6. From germline, CDR1 is ENHRY and CDR2 SYGVKD. This CDR3 spans 15 amino acids. The CDR3 spells CAIRPSGGEQETQYF. DNA for the CDR3: TGTGCCATCAGACCTAGCGGGGGTGAACAAGAGACCCAGTACTTC.

This clonotype was found many times. The V and J genes are TRBV6-5 and TRBJ2-1; 9 nucleotides line up with TRBD1. CDR1 and CDR2 from the germline V gene are MNHEY and SVGAGI. The CDR3 is 14 residues long. V lost 5 bases and J lost 7; bases outside the gene matches: 6. Here the CDR3 DNA reads TGTGCCAGCAGTCGGACAGGGGAGGCAAATGAGCAGTTCTTC. Residues: CASSRTGEANEQFF.

The rearrangement uses TRBV5-1 and TRBJ1-1; weak D call: TRBD1 (6 bases). V gave up 2 bases and J gave up 4 bases, with 15 bases separating them. The germline CDR1 and CDR2 sequences are SGHRS and YFSETQ. The CDR3 is made up of 15 amino acids. In DNA, the CDR3 is TGCGCCAGCAGCTTACCAGGGGACAAGGGCACTGAAGCTTTCTTT. As protein: CASSLPGDKGTEAFF. Complete variable domain (other parts from reference TRBV5-1 and TRBJ1-1): KAGVTQTPRYLIKTRGQQVTLSCSPISGHRSVSWYQQTPGQGLQFLFEYFSETQRNKGNFPGRFSGRQFSNSRSEMNVSTLELGDSALYLCASSLPGDKGTEAFFGQGTRLTVV.

This chain links TRBV24-1 with TRBJ2-3, with D maybe TRBD2 (5 bases). The CDR3 totals 14 residues. The germline CDR1 and CDR2 sequences are KGHDR and SFDVKD. Trimming left V 3 bases short and J 4 bases short, with 10 bases between. The CDR3 is CATSDPTRADTQYF. The CDR3 DNA is TGTGCCACCAGTGATCCCACTAGAGCAGATACGCAGTATTTT.

This clonotype was counted many times. This chain links TRBV7-9 with TRBJ2-3; 11 nucleotides line up with TRBD2. Germline V CDR1 and CDR2: SEHNR, FQNEAQ (reference sequence). The CDR3 covers 16 residues. Trimming removed 4 bases from V and 3 bases from J; junction bases left unmatched: 6. The CDR3 nucleotides are TGTGCCAGCAGCTCTCTACTAGCGGGAGTGACAGATACGCAGTATTTT. Its protein product is CASSSLLAGVTDTQYF. Supplemented by reference TRBV7-9 and TRBJ2-3, the full variable domain reads DTGVSQNPRHKITKRGQNVTFRCDPISEHNRLYWYRQTLGQGPEFLTYFQNEAQLEKSRLLSDRFSAERPKGSFSTLEIQRTEQGDSAMYLCASSSLLAGVTDTQYFGPGTRLTVL.

The chain employs TRBV12-3 or TRBV12-4 and TRBJ2-1, with D perhaps TRBD1 (6 bases). The length of the CDR3 is 17 residues. V was shortened by 7 bases and J by 5 bases, with 24 bases between the two germline ends. CDR3 region: CASTKAPHREINNEQFF. The CDR3 DNA follows: TGTGCCAGCACCAAAGCCCCCCACAGGGAAATAAACAATGAGCAGTTCTTC.

The chain joins TRBV5-4 to TRBJ2-3; D is undetermined. The CDR3 is 13 amino acids. Germline V gene lookup returns CDR1 SGHNT and CDR2 YYREEE (reference sequence). The V end was cut by 8 bases, the J end by 2 bases, with 12 bases between. The CDR3 DNA reads TGTGCCAGTAGACAAAGGGACACAGATACGCAGTATTTT. This codes for CASRQRDTDTQYF.

The V gene is TRBV19, the J gene TRBJ1-6; D is perhaps TRBD1 (6 bases). Germline assignment: CDR1 LNHDA and CDR2 SQIVND (reference sequence). V was trimmed by 6 bases and J by 5 bases, leaving 11 bases between them. This CDR3 contains 14 residues. CDR3: CASSYRENNSPLHF. CDR3 bases: TGTGCCAGTAGCTACAGGGAGAATAATTCACCCCTCCACTTT.

The chain is built from TRBV4-3 and TRBJ1-2, with unresolved D. The germline V gene encodes CDR1 LGHNA and CDR2 YSLEER. This CDR3 region has 15 residues. Trimming removed 0 bases at V and 3 bases at J, with 11 bases between. The CDR3 loop reads CASSQEPPVYYGYTF. The DNA for the CDR3 is TGCGCCAGCAGCCAAGAGCCTCCTGTTTACTATGGCTACACCTTC.

V and J are TRBV5-1 and TRBJ1-1; D unclear. Germline CDR1 is SGHRS and CDR2 is YFSETQ. The CDR3 consists of 14 residues. V dropped 0 bases and J dropped 7 bases, with 13 bases sitting between them. DNA for the CDR3: TGCGCCAGCAGCTTGGGCGGCGGGGTTGTTGAAGCTTTCTTT. It is translated as CASSLGGGVVEAFF.

The chain couples TRBV5-1 to TRBJ1-2, with D perhaps matching TRBD1 (6 bases). This CDR3 has 15 residues. Trimming pared 0 bases from V and 6 bases from J, leaving 15 bases between. Germline V gene data show CDR1 as SGHRS and CDR2 as YFSETQ. As DNA, the CDR3 is TGCGCCAGCAGCTTGGGTCAAGGACAGCTAAATGGCTACACCTTC. Translated: CASSLGQGQLNGYTF.

V is TRBV5-1 and J is TRBJ1-5, with a tentative D call TRBD1 (6 bases). This CDR3 comprises 15 residues. V was pared by 0 bases and J by 4 bases, with 11 bases between. Germline loops: CDR1 SGHRS, CDR2 YFSETQ. The CDR3 here is CASSLDPGANQPQHF. In nucleotides, the CDR3 is TGCGCCAGCAGCTTGGACCCAGGGGCAAATCAGCCCCAGCATTTT. The full variable domain, in which reference TRBV5-1 and TRBJ1-5 provide the parts outside the CDR3, is KAGVTQTPRYLIKTRGQQVTLSCSPISGHRSVSWYQQTPGQGLQFLFEYFSETQRNKGNFPGRFSGRQFSNSRSEMNVSTLELGDSALYLCASSLDPGANQPQHFGDGTRLSIL.

The CDR3 spells CAISGSSGRRTDTQYF. CDR3 DNA sequence: TGTGCCATCAGTGGATCTAGCGGGAGGCGCACAGATACGCAGTATTTT. The chain combines TRBV10-3 with TRBJ2-3, with 11 bases lining up with TRBD2. Germline CDR1 and CDR2: ENHRY and SYGVKD. V was pared by 4 bases and J by 1 base, with 4 bases of the junction left unmatched. This CDR3 is 16 amino acids long.

The CDR3 DNA is TGTGCCAGTAGTATACGGGGGAACAATCAGCCCCAGCATTTT. It translates to CASSIRGNNQPQHF. V usage is TRBV19 and J usage is TRBJ1-5; maybe TRBD1 (5 bases). The CDR3 has 14 residues. With 2 bases removed from V and 3 bases from J, the gap between germline ends came to 8 bases. Germline CDR1 LNHDA, CDR2 SQIVND (reference sequence).

The J gene is TRBJ1-4, the V gene TRBV5-1; D unresolved. The CDR3 covers 15 residues. V was trimmed by 0 bases and J by 5 bases, leaving 11 bases between them. Germline V gene data show CDR1 as SGHRS and CDR2 as YFSETQ. Written as DNA, the CDR3 is TGCGCCAGCAGCTTGGAATCCCCCAAGAATGAAAAACTGTTTTTT. It yields the protein CASSLESPKNEKLFF.

The chain links TRBV3-1 to TRBJ2-7; D gene uncertain. The CDR3 covers 15 residues. CDR1 is LGHDT and CDR2 is YNNKEL in the germline V gene (reference sequence). The V end was cut by 0 bases, the J end by 3 bases, with 12 bases between. The CDR3 protein is CASSQDARYLYEQYF. CDR3 sequence (DNA): TGTGCCAGCAGCCAAGATGCGAGATACCTCTACGAGCAGTACTTC.

This clonotype has more than one count but fewer than ten. The chain joins TRBV10-3 to TRBJ2-2; TRBD2 matches at 7 bases. The CDR3 covers 16 residues. Losses at the gene ends were 8 bases for V and 5 bases for J; bases not matched to a gene: 14. Germline CDR1 is ENHRY and CDR2 is SYGVKD. The CDR3 is CAISMSAGEYTGELFF. The CDR3 DNA reads as TGTGCCATCTCTATGTCGGCGGGGGAATATACCGGGGAGCTGTTTTTT.

The sample holds many counts of this clonotype. V gene TRBV25-1 combines with J gene TRBJ2-3; the D is unclear. Germline CDR1 MGHDK, CDR2 SYGVNS. The CDR3 contains 15 residues. V was clipped by 5 bases and J by 1 base, with 13 bases between them. The CDR3 DNA sequence: TGTGCCAGCAGTTCAGCAAGGGATCGCACAGATACGCAGTATTTT. The encoded protein is CASSSARDRTDTQYF.